The 16 T cell receptor beta chains below come from one sample, sequenced in a study of human T cells and chemical hapten exposure. Described time point: patch test 1, 2 weeks after DPC sensitization. As to treatment: therapeutic diphenylcyclopropenone sensitization with weekly scalp DPC. TCRdb redid the calling of the RACE reads with MiXCR, one entry per CDR3 protein. The table includes tens of thousands of distinct CDR3 sequences, 12% detected once. The sequencing used whole blood, collected in connection with sensitization to the hapten diphenylcyclopropenone (DPC). All receptors come from a woman aged 60-75 years with alopecia areata. Some clones in this sample may be carry-over from other donors' samples.

The table lists this clonotype with many counts. This chain connects TRBV19 to TRBJ1-2; TRBD1 matches 9 bases. The CDR3 runs to 19 residues. Trimming at V came to 6 bases and at J to 3 bases, leaving 20 bases not matched to a gene. CDR1 and CDR2 from the germline V gene are LNHDA and SQIVND (reference sequence). This CDR3 is CASSPTTAGGTGRDYGYTF. The CDR3 DNA follows: TGTGCCAGTAGCCCCACAACCGCCGGAGGGACAGGGCGCGACTATGGCTACACCTTC.

V gene TRBV20-1 combines with J gene TRBJ2-4, with unresolved D. CDR1 and CDR2 (germline): DFQATT, SNEGSKA (reference sequence). The CDR3 is 13 residues long. Trimming cost V 1 base and J 6 bases, with 10 bases left between them. The DNA of the CDR3 is TGCAGTGCTAGAGGGGTTGGGCGAAACATTCAGTACTTC. Amino acids: CSARGVGRNIQYF.

The V and J genes are TRBV30 and TRBJ1-2; maybe TRBD1 (5 bases). Germline V gene sequence: CDR1 GTSNPN, CDR2 SVGIG (reference sequence). This CDR3 comprises 12 residues. The V gene lost 6 bases and the J gene lost 1 base, with 9 bases spanning the gap. Here the CDR3 DNA reads TGTGCCTGCTGGACAATTAACTATGGCTACACCTTC. Encoded protein: CACWTINYGYTF.

This clonotype has more than one count but fewer than ten. V and J are TRBV7-6 and TRBJ2-3; D remains unclear. V gave up 0 bases and J gave up 2 bases, with 9 bases separating them. CDR3 length: 15 residues. Germline V gene lookup returns CDR1 SGHVS and CDR2 FNYEAQ. CDR3: CASSLAITATDTQYF. The CDR3, as DNA: TGTGCCAGCAGCTTAGCGATCACAGCCACAGATACGCAGTATTTT.

This clonotype was seen repeatedly, ten times or more. The chain uses TRBV12-3 or TRBV12-4 and TRBJ1-1, with D possibly being TRBD1 (6 bases). The V end was cut by 8 bases, the J end by 0 bases, with 10 bases between. The CDR3 contains 13 residues. CDR3 sequence: CASLGQLNTEAFF. In nucleotides, the CDR3 is TGTGCCAGCCTTGGACAGTTGAACACTGAAGCTTTCTTT.

This clonotype was picked up a small number of times. The gene calls are TRBV7-6 and TRBJ2-7; 11 bases fit TRBD2. This CDR3 contains 14 residues. Trimming removed 4 bases from V and 5 bases from J; junction bases left unmatched: 4. Germline V lookup: CDR1 SGHVS, CDR2 FNYEAQ. The CDR3 DNA sequence: TGTGCCAGCAGCTCCACTAGCGGGGGCGACGAGCAGTACTTC. It is translated as CASSSTSGGDEQYF.

The table lists this clonotype with a few counts. The chain combines TRBV6-1 with TRBJ2-1, with TRBD2 matching 14 bases. Germline CDR1 reads MNHNS; CDR2 reads SASEGT. This CDR3 is built from 15 residues. The V segment lost 8 bases and the J segment 7 bases; nucleotides outside the gene matches: 7. The CDR3: CASLPGLAGGNEQFF. The DNA for the CDR3 is TGTGCCAGCCTTCCTGGACTAGCGGGGGGAAATGAGCAGTTCTTC.

This clonotype was observed many times. The gene calls are TRBV27 and TRBJ2-3, with TRBD2 as a possible D gene (6 bases). CDR3 length: 13 amino acids. Germline V CDR1 and CDR2: MNHEY, SMNVEV (reference sequence). V was trimmed by 5 bases and J by 9 bases, leaving 15 bases between them. The CDR3, as DNA: TGTGCCAGCAGTATTAGCGGCCCTGGGACGCAGTATTTT. Encoded protein: CASSISGPGTQYF.

This clonotype was counted at least ten times. The J gene is TRBJ2-5, the V gene TRBV7-9; no clear D gene. The CDR3 loop spans 12 amino acids. The V and J ends lost 4 bases and 0 bases respectively, with 3 bases between them. Per germline, CDR1 SEHNR and CDR2 FQNEAQ (reference sequence). The CDR3 reads CASSSNQETQYF. The CDR3 region has the DNA TGTGCCAGCAGCTCCAACCAAGAGACCCAGTACTTC.

This clonotype showed up many times. The V gene is TRBV20-1, the J gene TRBJ1-1, with 10 bases matching TRBD1. After removal of 4 bases from V and 1 base from J, the junction contained 9 bases not matched to a gene. Germline values: CDR1 DFQATT, CDR2 SNEGSKA (reference sequence). There are 16 residues in the CDR3. As DNA, the CDR3 is TGCAGTGCTATTAAGGGACAGGGGTTGTGGAACACTGAAGCTTTCTTT. This gives the protein CSAIKGQGLWNTEAFF.

The chain recombines TRBV9 with TRBJ1-2; the D gene is possibly TRBD1 (6 bases). V was trimmed by 0 bases and J by 4 bases, leaving 13 bases between them. CDR1 SGDLS and CDR2 YYNGEE come from the germline V gene. The CDR3 sequence is 15 residues long. The CDR3 region has the DNA TGTGCCAGCAGCGTAGAGGGGGTTCCATTCTATGGCTACACCTTC. Amino acid sequence: CASSVEGVPFYGYTF.

A few counts support this clonotype. V and J are TRBV30 and TRBJ1-5; D not certain. Germline CDR1 is GTSNPN and CDR2 is SVGIG (reference sequence). CDR3 length: 16 amino acids. Trimming removed 2 bases from V and 3 bases from J, with 17 bases in between. The CDR3 protein is CAWSSRGSVANQPQHF. The CDR3 region has the DNA TGTGCCTGGAGTTCCCGGGGTTCGGTGGCCAATCAGCCCCAGCATTTT.

A few counts support this clonotype. The V gene is TRBV10-2, the J gene TRBJ2-1, with 11 bases matching TRBD2. This CDR3 spans 15 amino acids. Germline values: CDR1 WSHSY, CDR2 SAAADI. V lost 8 bases, J lost 4 bases, and 7 bases stayed unmatched. Here the CDR3 DNA reads TGCGCCAGCTCACCTCTAGCGGGGGGATACAATGAGCAGTTCTTC. Amino acid sequence: CASSPLAGGYNEQFF.

On this clonotype: A much larger clone sits a single nucleotide away, making a read error possible. The chain has TRBV5-6 and TRBJ2-7; D is perhaps TRBD1 (6 bases). Germline assignment: CDR1 SGHDT and CDR2 YYEEEE. CDR3 length equals 13 residues. The CDR3 reads CASSNRVSCEQYF. In DNA, the CDR3 is TGTGCCAGCAGCAACAGGGTGTCCTGCGAGCAGTACTTC.

This clonotype has a count of ten or more. The DNA for the CDR3 is TGTGCCATCAGTGAGGACAGCCTTAGCTCTGGGGCCAACGTCCTGACTTTC. Protein: CAISEDSLSSGANVLTF. V usage is TRBV10-3 and J usage is TRBJ2-6, with TRBD1 as a possible D gene (5 bases). Germline CDR1 ENHRY, CDR2 SYGVKD. The length of the CDR3 is 17 residues. The ends were cut back, 2 bases at V and 0 bases at J, with 11 bases in the middle.

Concerning this clonotype: One junction end does not reproduce the germline sequence, and a read error may be involved. The chain couples TRBV9 to TRBJ2-7; no clear D gene. This CDR3 has 14 amino acids. In germline, CDR1 is SGDLS, CDR2 YYNGEE. The CDR3 DNA reads as TGTGCCAGCAGCGTATCCAGGAACTCCTATGAGCAGTACTTC. Amino acid sequence: CASSVSRNSYEQYF.